Listed here are 2 T cell receptor beta chains from one sample, sequenced in a study of T cell repertoires in cytomegalovirus infection. TCRdb re-called the reads through MiXCR, storing one row per CDR3 protein. The sample contains fewer than 950,000 distinct CDR3 sequences, 30% to 35% of which appear only once. No antigens are known for them. The source was cultured CD8+ T cells from PBMCs, collected from culture after CMV antigen stimulation. The receptors originated from a human donor in good health (CMV status not recorded). Some clones in this sample may be carry-over from other donors' samples.

This clonotype has at least ten counts. The rearrangement links TRBV7-2 to TRBJ2-7, with D possibly matching TRBD1 (6 bases). The CDR3 length is 15 residues. Germline loops: CDR1 SGHTA, CDR2 FQGNSA. Trimming pared 3 bases from V and 5 bases from J, leaving 17 bases between. CDR3 amino acids: CASSFSTGRRNEQYF. CDR3 nucleotide sequence: TGTGCCAGCAGCTTCAGCACAGGGCGCAGAAACGAGCAGTACTTC.

Ten or more counts support this clonotype. The genes are TRBV7-9 and TRBJ1-2, with 9 positions matching TRBD1. The CDR3 covers 15 residues. The germline CDR1 and CDR2 sequences are SEHNR and FQNEAQ (reference sequence). V shed 5 bases, J shed 4 bases, and the junction held 8 bases outside the gene matches. The CDR3 loop is CASSTGQGIAYGYTF. The CDR3, as DNA: TGTGCCAGCAGCACAGGACAGGGGATTGCCTATGGCTACACCTTC.